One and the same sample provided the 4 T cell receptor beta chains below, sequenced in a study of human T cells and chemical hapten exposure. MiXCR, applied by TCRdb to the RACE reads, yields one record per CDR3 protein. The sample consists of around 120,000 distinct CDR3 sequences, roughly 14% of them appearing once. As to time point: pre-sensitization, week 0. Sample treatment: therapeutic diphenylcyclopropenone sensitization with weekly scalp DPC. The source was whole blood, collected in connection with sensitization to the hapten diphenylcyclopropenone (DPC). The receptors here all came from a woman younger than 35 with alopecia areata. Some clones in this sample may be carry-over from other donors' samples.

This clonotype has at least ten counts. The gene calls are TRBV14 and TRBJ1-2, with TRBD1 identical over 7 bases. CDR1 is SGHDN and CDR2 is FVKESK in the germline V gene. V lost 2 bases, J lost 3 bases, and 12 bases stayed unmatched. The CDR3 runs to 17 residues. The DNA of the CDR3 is TGTGCCAGCAGCCAATTGGGGGACAGCTCGGATTACTATGGCTACACCTTC. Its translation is CASSQLGDSSDYYGYTF.

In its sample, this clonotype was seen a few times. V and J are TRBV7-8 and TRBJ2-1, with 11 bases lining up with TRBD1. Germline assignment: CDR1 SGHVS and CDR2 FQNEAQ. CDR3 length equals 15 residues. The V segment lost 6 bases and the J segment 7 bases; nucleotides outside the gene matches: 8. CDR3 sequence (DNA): TGTGCCAGCAGTCCCGGACAGGGGGCGCGAAATGAGCAGTTCTTC. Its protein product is CASSPGQGARNEQFF.

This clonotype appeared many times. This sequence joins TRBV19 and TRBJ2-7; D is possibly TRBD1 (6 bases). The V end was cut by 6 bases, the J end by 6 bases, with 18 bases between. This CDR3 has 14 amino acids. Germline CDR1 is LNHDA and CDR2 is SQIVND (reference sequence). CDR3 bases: TGTGCCAGTAGATCGATACAGGGTTTGGGCGAGCAGTACTTC. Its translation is CASRSIQGLGEQYF.

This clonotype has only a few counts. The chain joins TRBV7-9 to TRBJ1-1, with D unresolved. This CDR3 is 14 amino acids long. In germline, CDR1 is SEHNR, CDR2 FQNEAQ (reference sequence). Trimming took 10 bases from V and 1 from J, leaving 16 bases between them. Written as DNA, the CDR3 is TGTGCCACCATTTTCCCCGGAAGGAACACTGAAGCTTTCTTT. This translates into CATIFPGRNTEAFF.